This T cell receptor beta chain was obtained from a study of shared clonotypes between healthy human individuals. Notes on the study in general: The study's rarefaction showed incomplete sorted-subset sequencing despite large depth.

The CDR3 loop spans 17 amino acids. Germline V CDR1 and CDR2: LNHDA, SQIVND (reference sequence). V lost 8 bases and J lost 4; bases outside the gene matches: 12. Sequenced by immunoSEQ multiplex PCR; TCRdb stores in-frame clones only, minus some. The table lists approximately 2.5 million clones, 93% of them singletons, with about 0.39% in the top ten. A word on this clone: Its target is not known.

The sequenced sample was naive CD4+ T cells from PBMCs. Regarding subset: CD45RA+ positively selected. The TCR comes from a man aged 18 to 35 in good health. Some clones in this sample may be carry-over from other donors' samples. V usage is TRBV19 and J usage is TRBJ2-6; TRBD1 matches 9 bases. CDR3: CASHRGHRLDGANVLTF. The CDR3 nucleotides read TGTGCCAGTCACAGGGGGCACAGGTTGGACGGGGCCAACGTCCTGACTTTC.